The next 17 T cell receptor beta chains were all read from a single sample in a study of cytomegalovirus exposure and HLA in healthy donors. Primers: 60 Vbeta forward and 13 Jbeta reverse. The data were produced by immunoSEQ multiplex PCR, yet TCRdb's version contains in-frame clones alone and is incomplete. The table shows more than 85,000 clones, with 75% occurring only once. The sample comprised PBMCs. The source of these receptors is a male donor in good health and CMV-seropositive.

CDR3 bases: TGTGCCGGACTATCGTCGGGGGGAACTAATGAAAAACTGTTTTTT. It translates to CAGLSSGGTNEKLFF. V gene TRBV30 combines with J gene TRBJ1-4, with a tentative D call TRBD1 (5 bases). This CDR3 comprises 15 residues. CDR1 is GTSNPN, CDR2 SVGIG, per germline (reference sequence). The V gene lost 8 bases and the J gene lost 1 base, with 17 bases spanning the gap.

V usage is TRBV19 and J usage is TRBJ2-7; D possibly corresponds to TRBD2 (6 bases). The CDR3 loop spans 16 amino acids. Germline loops: CDR1 LNHDA, CDR2 SQIVND (reference sequence). The V and J ends lost 8 bases and 0 bases respectively, with 20 bases between them. This CDR3 reads CASPMGGTESSYEQYF. The CDR3 DNA reads TGTGCCAGTCCTATGGGAGGTACAGAAAGCTCCTACGAGCAGTACTTC.

This chain's CDR3 is CASSADGTGVMEQYF. The CDR3 DNA reads as TGTGCCAGCAGTGCCGATGGGACAGGGGTCATGGAGCAGTACTTC. V and J are TRBV27 and TRBJ2-7; 10 nucleotides align to TRBD1. The CDR3 length is 15 residues. Germline V CDR1 and CDR2: MNHEY, SMNVEV (reference sequence). V lost 5 bases and J lost 7; bases outside the gene matches: 11.

The chain employs TRBV5-1 and TRBJ2-3, with 7 bases matching TRBD2. Germline V gene sequence: CDR1 SGHRS, CDR2 YFSETQ. V shed 0 bases, J shed 6 bases, and the junction held 13 bases outside the gene matches. This CDR3 is 17 amino acids long. DNA of the CDR3: TGCGCCAGCAGCTTGGAGTCGGGGCGGGGGATCGGGGATACGCAGTATTTT. Translated: CASSLESGRGIGDTQYF.

V is TRBV5-1 and J is TRBJ1-4; D unresolved. Germline V gene lookup returns CDR1 SGHRS and CDR2 YFSETQ. The CDR3 length is 15 residues. The V end was cut by 1 base, the J end by 0 bases, with 7 bases between. The CDR3 region is CASSLSATTNEKLFF. The CDR3 DNA follows: TGCGCCAGCAGCTTGAGTGCTACAACTAATGAAAAACTGTTTTTT. Together with reference TRBV5-1 and TRBJ1-4, the CDR3 gives the full variable domain: KAGVTQTPRYLIKTRGQQVTLSCSPISGHRSVSWYQQTPGQGLQFLFEYFSETQRNKGNFPGRFSGRQFSNSRSEMNVSTLELGDSALYLCASSLSATTNEKLFFGSGTQLSVL.

The rearrangement links TRBV30 to TRBJ2-5; 7 nucleotides agree with TRBD1. The end of the DNA is better explained by TRBJ2-7, so the J call may be wrong. Germline-derived CDR1 and CDR2 are GTSNPN and SVGIG (reference sequence). The CDR3 is made up of 14 amino acids. CDR3 nucleotides: TGTGCCTGGAGTTTCGGGACAGCGTTATACGAGCAGTACTTC. It encodes CAWSFGTALYEQYF.

The V gene is TRBV18, the J gene TRBJ2-7; TRBD1 aligns across 8 bases. Germline values: CDR1 KGHSH, CDR2 LQKENI. The V and J ends lost 2 bases and 5 bases, in that order; junction bases with no gene match: 8. This CDR3 spans 15 amino acids. The chain's CDR3 is CASSPTRTGSDEQYF. The CDR3 DNA reads TGTGCCAGCTCACCAACTCGGACAGGGTCCGACGAGCAGTACTTC. The full variable domain, completed using reference TRBV18 and TRBJ2-7, is NAGVMQNPRHLVRRRGQEARLRCSPMKGHSHVYWYRQLPEEGLKFMVYLQKENIIDESGMPKERFSAEFPKEGPSILRIQQVVRGDSAAYFCASSPTRTGSDEQYFGPGTRLTVT.

The rearrangement joins TRBV6-6 to TRBJ1-3, with D possibly TRBD1 on 5 matching bases. V was clipped by 2 bases and J by 4 bases, with 9 bases between them. The CDR3 extends over 14 amino acids. Germline CDR1 is MNHNY and CDR2 is SVGAGI (reference sequence). This CDR3 is CASSYAGSGNTIYF. CDR3 bases: TGTGCCAGCAGTTACGCAGGGTCAGGAAACACCATATATTTT.

The chain links TRBV28 to TRBJ1-5; D gene unclear. The V end was cut by 2 bases, the J end by 5 bases, with 10 bases between. Germline V gene data show CDR1 as MDHEN and CDR2 as SYDVKM. The CDR3 contains 14 residues. CDR3 bases: TGTGCCAGCAGTTTAGTTCCCCGTCATCAGCCCCAGCATTTT. It codes for CASSLVPRHQPQHF.

There are a few counts of this clone. The rearrangement joins TRBV9 to TRBJ2-5; D might be TRBD2 (5 bases). Germline V lookup: CDR1 SGDLS, CDR2 YYNGEE. Trimming took 0 bases from V and 2 from J, leaving 14 bases between them. The length of the CDR3 is 16 residues. The CDR3 sequence: CASSVGPRGEQETQYF. The CDR3 nucleotides read TGTGCCAGCAGCGTAGGGCCCCGGGGAGAACAAGAGACCCAGTACTTC.

The chain couples TRBV6-5 to TRBJ2-5; 9 bases agree with TRBD1. Germline V gene sequence: CDR1 MNHEY, CDR2 SVGAGI. With V trimmed by 5 bases and J by 4 bases, 5 bases remained unmatched. The CDR3 sequence is 14 residues long. The CDR3 loop reads CASSQTGGRETQYF. CDR3 sequence (DNA): TGTGCCAGCAGTCAGACAGGGGGAAGAGAGACCCAGTACTTC.

V is TRBV7-8 and J is TRBJ2-3; possibly TRBD2 for D (5 bases). V lost 5 bases and J 4 bases, leaving 16 bases between the germline ends. The CDR3 runs to 15 residues. From germline, CDR1 is SGHVS and CDR2 FQNEAQ. This chain's CDR3 is CASSPGWSSSDTQYF. The CDR3 DNA follows: TGTGCCAGCAGCCCGGGATGGAGCTCGTCAGATACGCAGTATTTT.

The chain uses TRBV6-1 and TRBJ2-3, with unresolved D. Germline CDR1 and CDR2: MNHNS and SASEGT. This CDR3 spans 12 amino acids. Between the trimmed V and J ends, which lost 2 bases and 8 bases, there was a span of 8 bases. Written as DNA, the CDR3 is TGTGCCAGCAGTGAATCCAGACTTACGCAGTATTTT. This gives the protein CASSESRLTQYF.

V is TRBV9 and J is TRBJ1-4; 7 bases are a match to TRBD1. Germline V lookup: CDR1 SGDLS, CDR2 YYNGEE. The CDR3 extends over 15 amino acids. Trimming took 0 bases from V and 7 from J; bases not matched to a gene: 6. The CDR3 DNA follows: TGTGCCAGCAGCGTAGGACAGGGTGTCGGTGAAAAACTGTTTTTT. This encodes CASSVGQGVGEKLFF.

The chain couples TRBV5-1 to TRBJ1-1, with D perhaps TRBD1 (6 bases). Trimming left V 1 base short and J 4 bases short, with 11 bases between. CDR1 is SGHRS and CDR2 is YFSETQ in the germline V gene. The CDR3 extends over 14 amino acids. Written as DNA, the CDR3 is TGCGCCAGCAGCTTGAGGGGGTGGGGCACTGAAGCTTTCTTT. Protein sequence: CASSLRGWGTEAFF.

V gene TRBV7-9 combines with J gene TRBJ2-7; 8 nucleotides line up with TRBD1. Germline CDR1 and CDR2: SEHNR and FQNEAQ (reference sequence). The J segment lost 3 bases and the V segment lost 5 bases, leaving 9 bases of the junction unmatched. The CDR3 extends over 15 amino acids. The CDR3 DNA follows: TGTGCCAGCAGCCCGTGGACAGGGAGAATCTACGAGCAGTACTTC. It yields the protein CASSPWTGRIYEQYF.

The genes are TRBV4-1 and TRBJ1-1, with a weak D call TRBD1 (5 bases). V was shortened by 2 bases and J by 3 bases, with 16 bases between the two germline ends. Per the germline V gene, CDR1 is MGHRA and CDR2 is YSYEKL. CDR3 size: 16 residues. The CDR3 spells CASSQSPGLEYTEAFF. For the CDR3, the DNA is TGCGCCAGCAGCCAATCCCCAGGGCTGGAATACACTGAAGCTTTCTTT.